The clone carrying this TCR beta chain occurred a few times. The sample comes from a study of T cells in Graves' hyperthyroidism and ophthalmopathy. It was RNA transcripts that yielded the amplified TCR beta CDR3 regions. The primer set for the first-round RT-PCR of the TCR CDR3 was HTBI. TCRdb re-analysed the multiplex PCR reads in MiXCR, keeping a single row per CDR3 protein. The repertoire includes approximately 380,000 distinct CDR3 sequences, about an eighth of them detected once, and around 27% sits in the top ten. The CDR3 covers 13 residues. Trimming removed 1 base from V and 6 bases from J, with 10 bases in between. Germline V lookup: CDR1 SEHNR, CDR2 FQNEAQ (reference sequence).

The receptor comes from a man in his fifties or sixties with Graves' ophthalmopathy. The sequenced material came from blood. J is TRBJ2-7 and V is TRBV7-9; the D is unclear. In nucleotides, the CDR3 is TGTGCCAGCAGCTTAGGGTTAGTGGGCGAGCAGTACTTC. Amino acid sequence: CASSLGLVGEQYF. Combining the CDR3 with reference TRBV7-9 and TRBJ2-7 gives the whole variable domain DTGVSQNPRHKITKRGQNVTFRCDPISEHNRLYWYRQTLGQGPEFLTYFQNEAQLEKSRLLSDRFSAERPKGSFSTLEIQRTEQGDSAMYLCASSLGLVGEQYFGPGTRLTVT.